This entry lists 9 T cell receptor beta chains sequenced from one sample in a study of T cell clusters in autoimmune cytopenias. One tube held mixed TRB-A and TRB-B primer pools for touch-down PCR. From its re-call of the multiplex PCR reads, TCRdb lists each CDR3 protein once, without DNA. The sample table includes some 4,200 distinct CDR3 sequences. Each sample's input was 250 to 300 ng genomic DNA, roughly 38,000 genome equivalents. This same sample was also taken into another study, of T cell repertoires in aging, cancer and after chemotherapy.

Sequencing input: peripheral blood. These receptors were taken from a human donor in good health.

The chain combines TRBV4-3 with TRBJ1-5; TCRdb calls TRBD1, which cannot be checked without DNA. The CDR3 sequence is 15 residues long. Per germline, CDR1 LGHNA and CDR2 YSLEER. The CDR3 is CASSQSRGNNQPQHF.

The CDR3: CASSLGGRPSYEQYF. The V gene is TRBV7-2, the J gene TRBJ2-7; TCRdb's D gene call, TRBD2, goes unchecked for lack of DNA. Germline V gives CDR1 SGHTA, CDR2 FQGNSA. CDR3 size: 15 residues.

This rearrangement joins TRBV27 to TRBJ2-3; TCRdb selects TRBD2, and the lack of DNA leaves this call unchecked. This CDR3 comprises 17 residues. Per the germline V gene, CDR1 is MNHEY and CDR2 is SMNVEV (reference sequence). This CDR3 reads CASSPASGGGATDTQYF.

The rearrangement links TRBV19 to TRBJ1-5; TCRdb calls TRBD1, which cannot be checked without DNA. CDR3 length: 14 residues. The germline V gene has CDR1 LNHDA and CDR2 SQIVND (reference sequence). The CDR3 protein is CASTRALEGQPQHF. The full variable domain, in which reference TRBV19 and TRBJ1-5 provide the parts outside the CDR3, is DGGITQSPKYLFRKEGQNVTLSCEQNLNHDAMYWYRQDPGQGLRLIYYSQIVNDFQKGDIAEGYSVSREKKESFPLTVTSAQKNPTAFYLCASTRALEGQPQHFGDGTRLSIL.

The rearrangement links TRBV24-1 to TRBJ2-5; with no DNA, the TCRdb D assignment of TRBD2 cannot be verified. Germline V CDR1 and CDR2: KGHDR, SFDVKD. The CDR3 spans 15 residues. CDR3 sequence reads: CATSAPLPGGETQYF.

The chain combines TRBV28 with TRBJ1-2. Germline V gene lookup returns CDR1 MDHEN and CDR2 SYDVKM. The CDR3 is 14 amino acids. The CDR3 here is CASRNSPLSDGYTF.

V and J are TRBV6-2 or TRBV6-3 and TRBJ2-1; TCRdb's D call, TRBD2, is unchecked because there is no DNA. CDR1 is MNHEY, CDR2 SVGEGT, per germline. CDR3 size: 15 residues. CDR3 protein: CASSYRGLAGWEQFF.

J is TRBJ1-1 and V is TRBV19. This CDR3 is built from 16 residues. Germline CDR1 is LNHDA and CDR2 is SQIVND (reference sequence). CDR3 sequence: CASTQAGDWEGTEAFF.

Considering frequency, this clonotype is medium-sized. The chain combines TRBV29-1 with TRBJ2-7; TCRdb calls TRBD1, which cannot be checked without DNA. The CDR3 is 12 residues long. Germline CDR1 is SQVTM and CDR2 is ANQGSEA. The CDR3 is CSVVTGGYEQYF.